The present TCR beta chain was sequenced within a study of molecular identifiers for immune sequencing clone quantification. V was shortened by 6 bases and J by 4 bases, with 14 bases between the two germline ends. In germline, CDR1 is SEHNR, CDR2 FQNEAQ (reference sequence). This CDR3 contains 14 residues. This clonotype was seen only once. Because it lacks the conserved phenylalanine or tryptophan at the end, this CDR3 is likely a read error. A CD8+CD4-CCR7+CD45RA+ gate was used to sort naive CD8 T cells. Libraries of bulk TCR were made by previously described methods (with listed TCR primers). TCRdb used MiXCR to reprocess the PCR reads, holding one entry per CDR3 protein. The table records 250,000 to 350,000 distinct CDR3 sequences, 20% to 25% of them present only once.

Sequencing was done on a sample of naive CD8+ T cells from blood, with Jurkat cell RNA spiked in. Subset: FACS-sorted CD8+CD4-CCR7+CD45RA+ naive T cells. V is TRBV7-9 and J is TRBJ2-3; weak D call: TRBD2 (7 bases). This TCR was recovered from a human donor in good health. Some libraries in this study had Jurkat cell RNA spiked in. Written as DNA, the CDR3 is TGTGCCAGCAGAGGGGGGGGCACCCCAGATACGCAGTATCTT. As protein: CASRGGGTPDTQYL.